These 18 T cell receptor beta chains were all obtained from the same sample, sequenced in a study of blood T cell repertoires in COVID-19. Libraries were prepared by immunoSEQ multiplex PCR; TCRdb keeps only in-frame clonotypes and omits some of them. The sample contains approximately 71,000 clones, roughly 85% of which appear only once. The sequenced material came from peripheral blood. The receptor set was obtained from a man aged 55-75 years with active or convalescent COVID-19.

This clone has only a few counts. This rearrangement joins TRBV7-9 to TRBJ1-4; D not certain. The CDR3 sequence is 15 residues long. The germline CDR1 and CDR2 sequences are SEHNR and FQNEAQ (reference sequence). The V end was cut by 2 bases, the J end by 5 bases, with 12 bases between. CDR3 region: CASSLNPDSNEKLFF. The DNA for the CDR3 is TGTGCCAGCAGCTTAAACCCGGACTCCAATGAAAAACTGTTTTTT.

The chain carries TRBV7-3 and TRBJ2-1, with 12 bases matching TRBD2. Unmatched junction bases numbered 2, after V lost 4 bases and J lost 4 bases. Per the germline V gene, CDR1 is SGHTA and CDR2 is FQGTGA. The CDR3 length is 15 residues. Here the CDR3 reads CASSSGLAGYNEQFF. CDR3 in DNA: TGTGCCAGCAGCTCAGGACTAGCGGGATACAATGAGCAGTTCTTC.

The rearrangement uses TRBV5-6 and TRBJ1-1; TRBD1 agrees at 9 bases. Trimming at V came to 3 bases and at J to 6 bases, leaving 6 bases not matched to a gene. The CDR3 covers 14 residues. CDR1 is SGHDT, CDR2 YYEEEE, per germline. The CDR3 coding sequence is TGTGCCAGCAGCTATGGACAGGGGTTAGCTGAAGCTTTCTTT. Protein sequence: CASSYGQGLAEAFF.

The genes are TRBV5-1 and TRBJ2-7; D is ambiguous. CDR1 is SGHRS, CDR2 YFSETQ, per germline. V lost 1 base, J lost 5 bases, and 7 bases lay in between. The CDR3 covers 12 residues. In DNA, the CDR3 is TGCGCCAGCAGCTTGTATGGAGACGAGCAGTACTTC. Encoded protein: CASSLYGDEQYF.

This clone was seen a single time. The rearrangement joins TRBV5-1 to TRBJ1-6; the D gene is possibly TRBD1 (6 bases). V was trimmed by 0 bases and J by 6 bases, leaving 13 bases between them. Per the germline V gene, CDR1 is SGHRS and CDR2 is YFSETQ. This CDR3 is built from 16 residues. Written as DNA, the CDR3 is TGCGCCAGCAGCTTGGCCCAGGGACAACTTAATTCACCCCTCCACTTT. Translation: CASSLAQGQLNSPLHF.

The rearrangement links TRBV10-3 to TRBJ2-1; TRBD2 matches 7 bases. The trim removed 7 bases at V and 5 bases at J, leaving 8 bases unmatched. CDR3 length: 14 residues. CDR1 and CDR2 from the germline V gene are ENHRY and SYGVKD. CDR3 coding DNA: TGTGCCATCACCCAAAGGGGAGGGAACAATGAGCAGTTCTTC. Its translation: CAITQRGGNNEQFF.

V and J are TRBV4-2 and TRBJ2-1, with no clear D. Germline CDR1 LGHNA, CDR2 YNFKEQ. The CDR3 is 15 amino acids. V was clipped by 0 bases and J by 1 base, with 7 bases between them. The CDR3 nucleotides are TGTGCCAGCAGCCAAGATGAGTCGTCCTACAATGAGCAGTTCTTC. Protein sequence: CASSQDESSYNEQFF.

The V call is TRBV3-1 (or the pseudogene TRBV3-2), the J call TRBJ2-7; 7 bases line up with TRBD2. The CDR3 has 15 residues. Germline V CDR1 and CDR2: LGHDT, YNNKEL (reference sequence). The V and J ends lost 1 base and 4 bases, in that order; junction bases with no gene match: 7. The CDR3 DNA reads TGTGCCAGCAGCCAAGGTCTCGGACTAGTGTACGAGCAGTACTTC. Encoded protein: CASSQGLGLVYEQYF.

The chain employs TRBV19 and TRBJ1-5; no reliable D call. V lost 2 bases and J 9 bases, leaving 11 bases between the germline ends. This CDR3 is built from 13 residues. Germline loops: CDR1 LNHDA, CDR2 SQIVND (reference sequence). The CDR3 reads CASSIQIGRPQHF. The CDR3, as DNA: TGTGCCAGTAGTATACAGATTGGGCGGCCCCAGCATTTT.

This chain connects TRBV4-1 to TRBJ2-3, with TRBD2 identical over 7 bases. Germline CDR1 is MGHRA and CDR2 is YSYEKL. The CDR3 totals 18 residues. Trimming removed 0 bases from V and 2 bases from J; junction bases left unmatched: 11. The CDR3 protein is CASSQDRELAGDTDTQYF. CDR3 DNA sequence: TGCGCCAGCAGCCAAGATAGGGAGCTGGCGGGGGACACAGATACGCAGTATTTT.

V gene TRBV6-2 or TRBV6-3 combines with J gene TRBJ2-7; 8 bases align to TRBD2. Trimming cost V 0 bases and J 3 bases; bases outside gene matches: 4. In germline, CDR1 is MNHEY, CDR2 SVGEGT. The CDR3 totals 15 residues. CDR3 sequence reads: CASSYSTSGLYEQYF. The CDR3 DNA reads TGTGCCAGCAGTTACTCAACTAGCGGACTCTACGAGCAGTACTTC.

This chain connects TRBV3-1 (or the pseudogene TRBV3-2) to TRBJ2-7, with D unresolved. This CDR3 comprises 14 residues. CDR1 is LGHDT and CDR2 is YNNKEL in the germline V gene (reference sequence). V was clipped by 0 bases and J by 1 base, with 7 bases between them. Written as DNA, the CDR3 is TGTGCCAGCAGCCAAGACTCCGGGTCCTACGAGCAGTACTTC. It yields the protein CASSQDSGSYEQYF.

This chain links TRBV20-1 with TRBJ1-3; no reliable D call. CDR3 length: 11 amino acids. V gave up 1 base and J gave up 5 bases, with 3 bases separating them. Germline CDR1 is DFQATT and CDR2 is SNEGSKA (reference sequence). The CDR3 spells CSARVRNTIYF. The CDR3 region has the DNA TGCAGTGCTAGAGTAAGAAACACCATATATTTT.

This clone has more than one count but fewer than ten. The gene calls are TRBV21-1 and TRBJ2-7; no DNA check was done on the table's D call, TRBD1. TRBV21-1 counts as a pseudogene. The CDR3 extends over 15 amino acids. The CDR3 loop reads CASSKVQGFRYEQYF. The CDR3 DNA follows: TGTGCCAGCAGCAAAGTTCAGGGTTTCAGGTACGAGCAGTACTTC.

The chain employs TRBV5-1 and TRBJ1-1, with D unresolved. The CDR3 extends over 14 amino acids. CDR1 and CDR2 (germline): SGHRS, YFSETQ. Trimming stripped 2 bases from V and 1 base from J, with 9 bases between. The CDR3 loop reads CASSLDTPNTEAFF. CDR3 coding DNA: TGCGCCAGCAGCTTAGACACCCCGAACACTGAAGCTTTCTTT.

This clone was seen a single time. CDR3 sequence (DNA): TGTGCCAGCAGCTTATTTGGGCGGGGAGAGCAGTTCTTC. Its protein is CASSLFGRGEQFF. The chain has TRBV7-2 and TRBJ2-1, with D possibly being TRBD2 (6 bases). CDR1 is SGHTA, CDR2 FQGNSA, per germline. With 2 bases removed from V and 10 bases from J, the gap between germline ends came to 12 bases. The CDR3 spans 13 residues. Together with reference TRBV7-2 and TRBJ2-1, the CDR3 gives the full variable domain: GAGVSQSPSNKVTEKGKDVELRCDPISGHTALYWYRQSLGQGLEFLIYFQGNSAPDKSGLPSDRFSAERTGGSVSTLTIQRTQQEDSAVYLCASSLFGRGEQFFGPGTRLTVL.

The chain carries TRBV4-2 and TRBJ2-3; tentative D call: TRBD2 (6 bases). Trimming removed 3 bases from V and 0 bases from J, with 16 bases in between. The CDR3 loop spans 17 amino acids. The germline CDR1 and CDR2 sequences are LGHNA and YNFKEQ. Here the CDR3 DNA reads TGTGCCAGCAGCCACCCCGGGAGTAGATCTAGCACAGATACGCAGTATTTT. It encodes CASSHPGSRSSTDTQYF.

The chain couples TRBV28 to TRBJ1-6, with 10 bases identical to TRBD1. The CDR3 totals 16 residues. Germline V lookup: CDR1 MDHEN, CDR2 SYDVKM. V was pared by 6 bases and J by 1 base, with 3 bases of the junction left unmatched. The CDR3 nucleotides are TGTGCCAGCAGCCGACAGGGGGCATCCTATAATTCACCCCTCCACTTT. It is translated as CASSRQGASYNSPLHF.